This T cell receptor (beta chain) was sequenced for a study of OX40 agonist ivuxolimab in advanced cancers. About the study: The patients received agonistic anti-OX40 (CD134) antibody ivuxolimab.

Study results and caveats: Fewer expanded clones were found on average in CD4+ than in CD8+ T cells.

The CDR3 sequence is 14 residues long. Germline CDR1 is MGHRA and CDR2 is YSYEKL. Trimming stripped 3 bases from V and 4 bases from J, with 12 bases between. Only in-frame clones appear in the TCRdb table, and some are missing; sequencing was by immunoSEQ multiplex PCR. The sample has around 93,000 clones; just under 90% are singletons. With regard to this clone: Its antigen is currently unknown.

The J gene is TRBJ1-2, the V gene TRBV4-1; D might be TRBD1 (6 bases). The clonotype comes from an adult with an advanced solid tumor such as melanoma, head and neck, liver or kidney cancer. The specimen was CD4+ or CD8+ T cells sorted from blood, collected in a trial of the OX40 agonist ivuxolimab. The chain's CDR3 is CASSQADSTYGYTF. In nucleotides, the CDR3 is TGCGCCAGCAGCCAGGCGGACAGTACCTATGGCTACACCTTC.